A selection of T cell receptor beta chains follows, all from one sample in a study of human T cells and chemical hapten exposure. Via MiXCR, TCRdb re-called the RACE reads, giving one row per CDR3 protein. The sample has around 100,000 distinct CDR3 sequences, approximately 10% seen once. The source material was whole blood, sampled in connection with sensitization to the hapten diphenylcyclopropenone (DPC). The source is a woman aged 40 to 55 with alopecia areata. Some clones in this sample may be carry-over from other donors' samples. CDR3s include the opening cysteine and the closing phenylalanine or tryptophan. D genes are given only for firm matches. Expanded clones get a size class; other rows say once, few or many, or leave the size out.

j_call: TRBJ2-1; clone_size: many; v_call: TRBV12-3/TRBV12-4; d_call: -; cdr3_aa: CASRTEVGRTEQFF; cdr3_nt: TGTGCCAGCAGAACCGAAGTGGGACGGACTGAGCAGTTCTTC
j_call: TRBJ1-3; clone_size: few; v_call: TRBV7-2; d_call: -; cdr3_aa: CASSYRGAGNTIYF; cdr3_nt: TGTGCCAGCAGCTATAGGGGGGCTGGAAACACCATATATTTT
j_call: TRBJ2-1; clone_size: -; v_call: TRBV20-1; d_call: -; cdr3_aa: CSARDTGTALNEQFF; cdr3_nt: TGCAGTGCTAGAGATACCGGGACCGCTCTCAATGAGCAGTTCTTC
j_call: TRBJ2-2; clone_size: many; v_call: TRBV18; d_call: -; cdr3_aa: CASSPPEGTGELFF; cdr3_nt: TGTGCCAGCTCACCCCCCGAGGGCACCGGGGAGCTGTTTTTT
j_call: TRBJ2-4; clone_size: few; v_call: TRBV29-1; d_call: TRBD2; cdr3_aa: CGVSGDLAKNIQYF; cdr3_nt: TGCGGGGTGAGCGGGGACCTAGCCAAAAACATTCAGTACTTC
j_call: TRBJ2-7; clone_size: many; v_call: TRBV27; d_call: -; cdr3_aa: CASSLQGRTYEQYF; cdr3_nt: TGTGCCAGCAGTTTACAGGGCAGAACCTACGAGCAGTACTTC
j_call: TRBJ1-2; clone_size: many; v_call: TRBV29-1; d_call: -; cdr3_aa: CSVEPPGTANYGYTF; cdr3_nt: TGCAGCGTTGAACCCCCAGGCACCGCTAACTATGGCTACACCTTC
j_call: TRBJ1-5; clone_size: many; v_call: TRBV7-2; d_call: TRBD1; cdr3_aa: CASTTTGTKSNQPQHF; cdr3_nt: TGTGCCAGCACCACGACAGGGACGAAGAGCAATCAGCCCCAGCATTTT
j_call: TRBJ1-5; clone_size: -; v_call: TRBV19; d_call: -; cdr3_aa: CASSIAGGNQPQHF; cdr3_nt: TGTGCCAGTAGTATAGCGGGGGGTAATCAGCCCCAGCATTTT
j_call: TRBJ2-7; clone_size: -; v_call: TRBV30; d_call: TRBD1; cdr3_aa: CAWSAGQGVLEQYF; cdr3_nt: TGTGCCTGGAGCGCCGGACAGGGGGTCTTGGAGCAGTACTTC
j_call: TRBJ1-4; clone_size: few; v_call: TRBV20-1; d_call: TRBD1; cdr3_aa: CSAPRDRGFEKLFF; cdr3_nt: TGCAGTGCTCCCCGGGACAGGGGGTTTGAAAAACTGTTTTTT
j_call: TRBJ1-2; clone_size: -; v_call: TRBV9; d_call: -; cdr3_aa: CASSGGGDTRNYGYTF; cdr3_nt: TGTGCCAGCAGCGGAGGGGGGGACACTCGGAACTATGGCTACACCTTC
j_call: TRBJ2-5; clone_size: medium-sized; v_call: TRBV6-4; d_call: -; cdr3_aa: CASSPGGDQETQYF; cdr3_nt: TGTGCCAGCTCCCCAGGAGGGGACCAAGAGACCCAGTACTTC
j_call: TRBJ2-4; clone_size: many; v_call: TRBV11-2; d_call: -; cdr3_aa: CASSFEAKQAKLAKNIQYF; cdr3_nt: TGTGCCAGCAGCTTTGAGGCCAAACAGGCCAAACTAGCCAAAAACATTCAGTACTTC
j_call: TRBJ1-1; clone_size: many; v_call: TRBV4-3; d_call: -; cdr3_aa: CASSQERVSGTEAFF; cdr3_nt: TGCGCCAGCAGCCAAGAAAGGGTCTCGGGCACTGAAGCTTTCTTT
j_call: TRBJ1-1; clone_size: -; v_call: TRBV6-1; d_call: -; cdr3_aa: CASSGDSLEAFF; cdr3_nt: TGTGCCAGCAGTGGGGACTCTCTTGAAGCTTTCTTT
j_call: TRBJ2-2; clone_size: -; v_call: TRBV10-2; d_call: TRBD2; cdr3_aa: CASRGLAGGQTGELFF; cdr3_nt: TGCGCCAGCAGAGGACTAGCGGGGGGGCAGACCGGGGAGCTGTTTTTT
j_call: TRBJ1-1; clone_size: -; v_call: TRBV20-1; d_call: -; cdr3_aa: CSAPLGQGNTEAFF; cdr3_nt: TGCAGTGCTCCCCTGGGGCAGGGGAACACTGAAGCTTTCTTT
j_call: TRBJ1-2; clone_size: many; v_call: TRBV27; d_call: -; cdr3_aa: CASSPGTGYTF; cdr3_nt: TGTGCCAGCAGTCCCGGGACTGGCTACACCTTC
j_call: TRBJ2-2; clone_size: many; v_call: TRBV7-9; d_call: -; cdr3_aa: CASSRAGFAGELFF; cdr3_nt: TGTGCCAGCAGTCGAGCAGGGTTTGCCGGGGAGCTGTTTTTT
j_call: TRBJ2-6; clone_size: few; v_call: TRBV5-4; d_call: -; cdr3_aa: CASSLGGRGRQLSGANVLTF; cdr3_nt: TGTGCCAGCAGCTTGGGCGGCAGGGGCCGACAACTCTCTGGGGCCAACGTCCTGACTTTC
j_call: TRBJ1-1; clone_size: -; v_call: TRBV5-4; d_call: -; cdr3_aa: CASSFGYTEAFF; cdr3_nt: TGTGCCAGCAGCTTTGGATACACTGAAGCTTTCTTT
j_call: TRBJ2-1; clone_size: few; v_call: TRBV19; d_call: TRBD2; cdr3_aa: CASTPASGGNNEQFF; cdr3_nt: TGTGCCAGTACCCCCGCTAGCGGGGGAAACAATGAGCAGTTCTTC
j_call: TRBJ2-3; clone_size: -; v_call: TRBV6-1; d_call: -; cdr3_aa: CASEGGTDTQYF; cdr3_nt: TGTGCCAGTGAAGGCGGCACAGATACGCAGTATTTT
j_call: TRBJ2-3; clone_size: few; v_call: TRBV2; d_call: -; cdr3_aa: CASSDPWATSTDTQYF; cdr3_nt: TGTGCCAGCAGTGACCCGTGGGCTACTAGCACAGATACGCAGTATTTT
j_call: TRBJ1-3; clone_size: many; v_call: TRBV7-9; d_call: -; cdr3_aa: CASSSLRRPGNTIYF; cdr3_nt: TGTGCCAGCAGCTCATTGAGGAGGCCGGGAAACACCATATATTTT
j_call: TRBJ2-5; clone_size: few; v_call: TRBV28; d_call: -; cdr3_aa: CASSSGGPETQYF; cdr3_nt: TGTGCCAGCAGCTCTGGGGGTCCGGAGACCCAGTACTTC
j_call: TRBJ1-1; clone_size: many; v_call: TRBV5-6; d_call: -; cdr3_aa: CASSSAQVRLNTEAFF; cdr3_nt: TGTGCCAGCAGCTCTGCCCAGGTGAGGCTGAACACTGAAGCTTTCTTT
j_call: TRBJ2-3; clone_size: many; v_call: TRBV7-8; d_call: -; cdr3_aa: CASIHREGGADTQYF; cdr3_nt: TGTGCCAGCATCCACCGTGAGGGCGGCGCAGATACGCAGTATTTT
j_call: TRBJ1-2; clone_size: -; v_call: TRBV18; d_call: TRBD1; cdr3_aa: CASSIDRDYGYTF; cdr3_nt: TGTGCCAGCTCCATAGACAGGGACTATGGCTACACCTTC
j_call: TRBJ2-1; clone_size: -; v_call: TRBV5-6; d_call: -; cdr3_aa: CASSLVLGFGNEQFF; cdr3_nt: TGTGCCAGCAGCTTGGTTCTGGGGTTTGGCAATGAGCAGTTCTTC
j_call: TRBJ1-1; clone_size: many; v_call: TRBV27; d_call: -; cdr3_aa: CASSREPGRAEAFF; cdr3_nt: TGTGCCAGCAGCCGCGAACCGGGCCGCGCTGAAGCTTTCTTT
j_call: TRBJ2-7; clone_size: many; v_call: TRBV20-1; d_call: -; cdr3_aa: CSAFGSSYEQYF; cdr3_nt: TGCAGTGCGTTTGGCAGTTCCTACGAGCAGTACTTC
j_call: TRBJ1-2; clone_size: -; v_call: TRBV28; d_call: -; cdr3_aa: CASSFQGHWYGYTF; cdr3_nt: TGTGCCAGCAGTTTTCAGGGACATTGGTACGGCTACACCTTC
j_call: TRBJ1-5; clone_size: -; v_call: TRBV2; d_call: -; cdr3_aa: CASSYRSPSSQPQHF; cdr3_nt: TGTGCCAGCAGTTACAGGTCACCCTCTTCTCAGCCCCAGCATTTT
j_call: TRBJ2-3; clone_size: few; v_call: TRBV3-1; d_call: TRBD2; cdr3_aa: CASSRLPSGPTDTQYF; cdr3_nt: TGTGCCAGCAGCCGTCTCCCTAGCGGGCCCACAGATACGCAGTATTTT
j_call: TRBJ2-7; clone_size: few; v_call: TRBV13; d_call: TRBD2; cdr3_aa: CASSLVGTSVDEQYF; cdr3_nt: TGTGCCAGCAGCTTGGTCGGGACTAGCGTGGACGAGCAGTACTTC
j_call: TRBJ2-7; clone_size: many; v_call: TRBV11-2; d_call: -; cdr3_aa: CASSLGSVSYEQYF; cdr3_nt: TGTGCCAGCAGCTTAGGATCCGTATCCTACGAGCAGTACTTC
j_call: TRBJ2-3; clone_size: few; v_call: TRBV30; d_call: -; cdr3_aa: CAWTGQADTQYF; cdr3_nt: TGTGCCTGGACAGGTCAGGCAGATACGCAGTATTTT
j_call: TRBJ2-5; clone_size: many; v_call: TRBV7-2; d_call: -; cdr3_aa: CASSLQRAKGGETQYF; cdr3_nt: TGTGCCAGCAGCTTACAGCGGGCCAAAGGCGGGGAGACCCAGTACTTC
j_call: TRBJ1-6; clone_size: -; v_call: TRBV7-4; d_call: -; cdr3_aa: CASSSGWVRGEENSPLHF; cdr3_nt: TGTGCCAGCAGCTCAGGGTGGGTGAGGGGAGAGGAGAATTCACCCCTCCATTTT
j_call: TRBJ2-1; clone_size: many; v_call: TRBV27; d_call: -; cdr3_aa: CASSLDHNTDEQFF; cdr3_nt: TGTGCCAGCAGCTTGGACCATAACACCGATGAGCAGTTCTTC
j_call: TRBJ2-3; clone_size: many; v_call: TRBV4-2; d_call: TRBD2; cdr3_aa: CASSQWSAGGSTDTQYF; cdr3_nt: TGTGCCAGCAGCCAATGGTCGGCGGGAGGGAGCACAGATACGCAGTATTTT
j_call: TRBJ2-5; clone_size: few; v_call: TRBV6-6; d_call: TRBD2; cdr3_aa: CASSYRAPGSGALQETQYF; cdr3_nt: TGTGCCAGCAGTTACAGGGCCCCAGGTAGCGGGGCTTTACAAGAGACCCAGTACTTC
j_call: TRBJ2-7; clone_size: -; v_call: TRBV7-2; d_call: TRBD2; cdr3_aa: CASSDHSGLAYEQYF; cdr3_nt: TGTGCCAGCAGCGACCATTCCGGACTAGCCTACGAGCAGTACTTC
j_call: TRBJ2-2; clone_size: many; v_call: TRBV7-8; d_call: -; cdr3_aa: CASSLSRADSWRTGELFF; cdr3_nt: TGTGCCAGCAGCTTAAGTAGGGCGGATAGCTGGCGCACCGGGGAGCTGTTTTTT
j_call: TRBJ2-7; clone_size: -; v_call: TRBV5-1; d_call: TRBD2; cdr3_aa: CASSLLAVGGQQYF; cdr3_nt: TGCGCCAGCAGCTTACTAGCGGTCGGCGGCCAGCAGTACTTC
j_call: TRBJ2-3; clone_size: many; v_call: TRBV18; d_call: -; cdr3_aa: CASSPLLGSDTQYF; cdr3_nt: TGTGCCAGCTCACCACTCTTGGGGTCAGATACGCAGTATTTT
j_call: TRBJ1-1; clone_size: few; v_call: TRBV10-1; d_call: -; cdr3_aa: CASSDESLPTLANTEAFF; cdr3_nt: TGCGCCAGCAGTGACGAGTCCCTACCAACCCTAGCGAACACTGAAGCTTTCTTT
j_call: TRBJ2-2; clone_size: -; v_call: TRBV7-9; d_call: -; cdr3_aa: CASSRLANTGELFF; cdr3_nt: TGTGCCAGCAGCCGACTAGCGAACACCGGGGAGCTGTTTTTT
j_call: TRBJ1-2; clone_size: many; v_call: TRBV5-1; d_call: TRBD1; cdr3_aa: CASSLGGQQSNYGYTF; cdr3_nt: TGCGCCAGCAGCTTGGGGGGACAGCAATCTAACTATGGCTACACCTTC
j_call: TRBJ2-7; clone_size: few; v_call: TRBV6-1; d_call: -; cdr3_aa: CASSEARPSEQYF; cdr3_nt: TGTGCCAGCAGTGAAGCGCGGCCGTCCGAGCAGTACTTC
j_call: TRBJ2-2; clone_size: -; v_call: TRBV7-9; d_call: -; cdr3_aa: CASSGGAGELFF; cdr3_nt: TGTGCCAGCAGCGGAGGAGCCGGGGAGCTGTTTTTT
j_call: TRBJ2-3; clone_size: few; v_call: TRBV4-1; d_call: -; cdr3_aa: CASSQYYPRTDTQYF; cdr3_nt: TGCGCCAGCAGCCAATACTACCCTAGGACAGATACGCAGTATTTT